The 18 T cell receptor beta chains given below trace back to one sample, sequenced in a study of cytomegalovirus exposure and HLA in healthy donors (dated by TCRdb to the late 2010s). Library prep was done by the immunoSEQ multiplex PCR assay. For the multiplex PCR, a mixture combining 60 forward primers for TCR Vbeta segments and 13 reverse primers for TCR Jbeta segments was used. TCRdb's version of the immuneACCESS table is confined to in-frame rearrangements and falls short of the full clone set. An unresolved V gene accounts for under half of the shortfall where checked; the remainder is of unknown origin. This sample is represented by 95,000 to 100,000 clones; under 80% of them were singletons. Roughly 1.8% of the sample belongs to the ten largest clones. The sequencing sample was made of PBMCs. The receptors stem from a male donor in good health and CMV-seronegative.

The chain recombines TRBV7-9 with TRBJ1-5; D not resolved. The CDR3 runs 15 residues. V was cut by 5 bases and J by 1 base, with 12 bases left in between. Per germline, CDR1 SEHNR and CDR2 FQNEAQ (reference sequence). The CDR3 loop is CASSPPYPSNQPQHF. The CDR3 DNA reads TGTGCCAGCAGCCCCCCTTATCCGAGCAATCAGCCCCAGCATTTT.

V and J are TRBV30 and TRBJ1-6; a possible D gene is TRBD1 (6 bases). Germline CDR1 GTSNPN, CDR2 SVGIG (reference sequence). The CDR3 length is 14 residues. V lost 2 bases and J 4 bases, leaving 9 bases between the germline ends. CDR3 coding DNA: TGTGCCTGGAGTATCCAGGGGTATAATTCACCCCTCCACTTT. Protein sequence: CAWSIQGYNSPLHF.

This sequence joins TRBV28 and TRBJ2-1; weak D call: TRBD1 (6 bases). The CDR3 sequence is 16 residues long. Trimming took off 5 bases at V and 8 bases at J, with 22 bases between the two ends. CDR1 and CDR2 from the germline V gene are MDHEN and SYDVKM. CDR3 in amino acids: CASSTPATGLGHEQFF. DNA of the CDR3: TGTGCCAGCAGTACTCCCGCGACAGGCCTCGGCCATGAGCAGTTCTTC.

This clone was detected once. The chain joins TRBV9 to TRBJ1-1; TRBD1 might be the D (6 bases). Germline CDR1 SGDLS, CDR2 YYNGEE. The V end was cut by 3 bases, the J end by 9 bases, with 21 bases between. The CDR3 contains 15 residues. DNA for the CDR3: TGTGCCAGCAGCGCATCCCTAGGACAGTTCCCGAAAGCTTTCTTT. Translating it yields CASSASLGQFPKAFF.

The rearrangement links TRBV25-1 to TRBJ2-5; D might be TRBD2 (5 bases). Germline values: CDR1 MGHDK, CDR2 SYGVNS. V was cut by 2 bases and J by 4 bases, with 14 bases left in between. The CDR3 runs 15 residues. CDR3: CASSELGSMRETQYF. The CDR3 DNA is TGTGCCAGCAGTGAACTTGGGAGTATGCGAGAGACCCAGTACTTC.

As concerns this clone: The junction differs from germline at one of its ends, possibly a read error. The gene calls are TRBV7-6 and TRBJ1-3, with D possibly matching TRBD1 (5 bases). The CDR3 is made up of 12 amino acids. The germline CDR1 and CDR2 sequences are SGHVS and FNYEAQ. The CDR3 DNA follows: TGTGCGAGCAGGGCGGCGGGAAACACCATATATTTT. Residues: CASRAAGNTIYF.

V usage is TRBV2 and J usage is TRBJ1-5; D possibly corresponds to TRBD1 (5 bases). Germline CDR1 and CDR2: SNHLY and FYNNEI. Between the trimmed V and J ends, which lost 6 bases and 3 bases, there was a span of 15 bases. This CDR3 contains 15 residues. The CDR3 reads CASSKQEKVNQPQHF. The CDR3 region has the DNA TGTGCCAGCAGCAAACAGGAGAAGGTCAATCAGCCCCAGCATTTT.

The chain links TRBV9 to TRBJ2-1; 8 nucleotides match TRBD2. This CDR3 spans 15 amino acids. Germline V gives CDR1 SGDLS, CDR2 YYNGEE. Trimming took 2 bases from V and 4 from J; bases not matched to a gene: 5. CDR3 bases: TGTGCCAGCAGCGTTCAAGCGGGAGCATACAATGAGCAGTTCTTC. This gives the protein CASSVQAGAYNEQFF.

The genes are TRBV28 and TRBJ2-7, with D possibly TRBD1 on 7 matching bases. Germline-derived CDR1 and CDR2 are MDHEN and SYDVKM. This CDR3 contains 16 residues. V lost 7 bases to trimming and J lost 4 bases, with 23 bases between them. DNA for the CDR3: TGTGCCAGCACCTCGCCAGGGGGGTTATCGACTTACGAGCAGTACTTC. Its protein is CASTSPGGLSTYEQYF.

The J gene is TRBJ2-7, the V gene TRBV6-5; a possible D gene is TRBD1 (5 bases). Germline lookup yields CDR1 MNHEY and CDR2 SVGAGI. The CDR3 extends over 13 amino acids. V lost 0 bases and J 2 bases, leaving 5 bases between the germline ends. The CDR3 spells CASSYSTAYEQYF. In DNA, the CDR3 is TGTGCCAGCAGTTACTCGACAGCCTACGAGCAGTACTTC.

The genes are TRBV13 and TRBJ1-4; D not certain. V shed 8 bases and J shed 4 bases, with 17 bases lying between them. Per the germline V gene, CDR1 is PRHDT and CDR2 is FYEKMQ (reference sequence). The CDR3 loop spans 15 amino acids. The CDR3 DNA reads TGTGCCAGCCGCCGGGGAAAGCGAAGTAATGAAAAACTGTTTTTT. Protein product: CASRRGKRSNEKLFF.

The V gene is TRBV5-1, the J gene TRBJ1-4; a possible D gene is TRBD1 (5 bases). This CDR3 comprises 16 residues. Deletions cut 2 bases from V and 0 bases from J, with 11 bases between. Per the germline V gene, CDR1 is SGHRS and CDR2 is YFSETQ. CDR3 in DNA: TGCGCCAGCAGCTTAGACAGTGTTGCAACTAATGAAAAACTGTTTTTT. As protein: CASSLDSVATNEKLFF.

The chain carries TRBV7-2 and TRBJ2-3; 9 bases line up with TRBD1. This CDR3 contains 14 residues. J was trimmed by 4 bases and V by 5 bases; bases with no gene match: 4. The germline V gene has CDR1 SGHTA and CDR2 FQGNSA. CDR3 sequence (DNA): TGTGCCAGCAGCCTTGGACAGGGGTCAGATACGCAGTATTTT. Its translation: CASSLGQGSDTQYF. Full variable domain (rest looked up from reference TRBV7-2 and TRBJ2-3): GAGVSQSPSNKVTEKGKDVELRCDPISGHTALYWYRQSLGQGLEFLIYFQGNSAPDKSGLPSDRFSAERTGGSVSTLTIQRTQQEDSAVYLCASSLGQGSDTQYFGPGTRLTVL.

The chain joins TRBV5-6 to TRBJ1-2, with 7 bases identical to TRBD1. Germline V lookup: CDR1 SGHDT, CDR2 YYEEEE. After removal of 7 bases from V and 7 bases from J, the junction contained 13 bases not matched to a gene. The CDR3 consists of 14 residues. The CDR3 DNA is TGTGCCAGCGGGCCCCTGACAGGGAGTCTTGGCTACACCTTC. Translated, it gives CASGPLTGSLGYTF.

The chain combines TRBV9 with TRBJ2-3; possibly TRBD1 for D (6 bases). The CDR3 has 16 amino acids. Germline V gene lookup returns CDR1 SGDLS and CDR2 YYNGEE. V lost 3 bases, J lost 4 bases, and 18 bases lay in between. The CDR3 DNA follows: TGTGCCAGCAGCGCATATACAGGGATGTCATCAGATACGCAGTATTTT. Its translation: CASSAYTGMSSDTQYF.

This clone was observed a single time. This rearrangement joins TRBV29-1 to TRBJ2-5; 9 bases fit TRBD1. TRBJ2-7 matches the DNA end more closely, so the J call is doubtful. Germline CDR1 SQVTM, CDR2 ANQGSEA. This CDR3 has 15 amino acids. The CDR3 DNA sequence: TGCAGCGTTGAATTTACGGACAGGGGCGCCTACGAGCAGTACTTC. Protein sequence: CSVEFTDRGAYEQYF.

Only a few counts were recorded for this clone. The chain employs TRBV15 and TRBJ2-7; no clear D gene. The V end was cut by 0 bases, the J end by 1 base, with 4 bases between. This CDR3 contains 13 residues. Per the germline V gene, CDR1 is LNHNV and CDR2 is YYDKDF (reference sequence). The CDR3 region is CATSRDRSYEQYF. CDR3 bases: TGTGCCACCAGCAGAGATCGGTCCTACGAGCAGTACTTC.

CDR3 amino acids: CASSLELRQEIYEQYF. The CDR3, as DNA: TGTGCCAGCAGCTTAGAGCTCAGACAGGAGATCTACGAGCAGTACTTC. The J gene is TRBJ2-7, the V gene TRBV11-2, with TRBD1 as a possible D gene (6 bases). CDR1 is SGHAT, CDR2 FQNNGV, per germline. Trimming left V 0 bases short and J 3 bases short, with 15 bases between. This CDR3 is 16 amino acids long.